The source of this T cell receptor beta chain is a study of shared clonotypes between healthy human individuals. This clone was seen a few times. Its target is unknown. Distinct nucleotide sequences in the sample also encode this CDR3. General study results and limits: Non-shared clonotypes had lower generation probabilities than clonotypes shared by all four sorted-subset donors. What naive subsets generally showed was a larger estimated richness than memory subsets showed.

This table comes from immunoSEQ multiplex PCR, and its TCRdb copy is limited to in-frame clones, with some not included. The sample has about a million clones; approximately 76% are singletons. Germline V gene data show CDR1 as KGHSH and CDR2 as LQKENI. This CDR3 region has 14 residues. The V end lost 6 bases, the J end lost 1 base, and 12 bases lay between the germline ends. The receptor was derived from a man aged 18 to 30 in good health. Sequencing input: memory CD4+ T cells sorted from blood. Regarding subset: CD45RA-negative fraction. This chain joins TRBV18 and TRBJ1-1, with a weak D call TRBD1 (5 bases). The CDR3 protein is CASSPGQTNTEAFF. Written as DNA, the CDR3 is TGTGCCAGCTCTCCCGGACAAACGAACACTGAAGCTTTCTTT.